These T cell receptor beta chains were read from a single sample in a study of blood T cell repertoires in COVID-19. Generated by immunoSEQ multiplex PCR, the TCRdb table keeps only in-frame clones and is missing some. The top ten hold 16% of the sample, which has over 15,000 clones, 77% seen once. The sequenced sample was peripheral blood. Source of these receptors: a man aged 65-85 years with COVID-19, enrolled during active disease. Each CDR3 is given with its conserved first and last residue. Each record gives: CDR3 protein, CDR3 DNA, V gene, D gene, clone size, J gene. D genes are given only for firm matches. Clone size, where shown, is once, few, many, or a class for clones that have expanded.

CASSFGLEPNYGYTF TGTGCCAGCAGCTTCGGGTTGGAACCTAACTATGGCTACACCTTC TRBV11-2 NA NA TRBJ1-2
CATIGQADTEAFF TGTGCCACCATCGGACAGGCGGACACTGAAGCTTTCTTT TRBV24-1 TRBD1 NA TRBJ1-1
CASSPSRGSSSYNSPLHF TGTGCCAGCTCTCCCTCAAGGGGGTCTTCGTCCTATAATTCACCCCTCCACTTT TRBV18 NA NA TRBJ1-6
CASTLDRPNYGYTF TGCGCCAGCACCCTGGACAGGCCTAACTATGGCTACACCTTC TRBV5-1 TRBD1 NA TRBJ1-2
CAWVPGPGFGELFF TGTGCCTGGGTTCCAGGCCCAGGCTTCGGGGAGCTGTTTTTT TRBV30 NA NA TRBJ2-2
CASSIQGPGNQPQHF TGTGCCAGTAGTATACAGGGGCCTGGCAATCAGCCCCAGCATTTT TRBV19 NA NA TRBJ1-5
CASSLKGGRVEQFF TGTGCCAGCAGCCTTAAGGGCGGGAGGGTTGAGCAGTTCTTC TRBV5-6 TRBD2 NA TRBJ2-1
CASSYSGQRSNSPLHF TGTGCCAGCAGTTACAGTGGACAGCGATCAAATTCACCCCTCCACTTT TRBV6-6 NA NA TRBJ1-6
CASSRTASNQPQHF TGTGCCAGCAGCCGGACAGCTAGCAATCAGCCCCAGCATTTT TRBV2 NA once TRBJ1-5
CASSLLGGGDYGYTF TGTGCCAGCAGTTTACTTGGGGGAGGAGACTATGGCTACACCTTC TRBV28 NA NA TRBJ1-2
CASSKGMGASGNTIYF TGTGCCAGCAGTAAAGGGATGGGGGCCTCTGGAAACACCATATATTTT TRBV27 NA NA TRBJ1-3
CASSGNRGSGTEAFF TGTGCCAGCAGTGGAAACAGGGGATCGGGCACTGAAGCTTTCTTT TRBV2 TRBD1 NA TRBJ1-1
CASSSKPGTGGPNTEAFF TGTGCCAGCAGCTCGAAACCCGGGACAGGGGGACCGAACACTGAAGCTTTCTTT TRBV7-3 TRBD1 NA TRBJ1-1
CASTLLGTNEKLFF TGTGCCAGCACCCTACTAGGAACTAATGAAAAACTGTTTTTT TRBV11-2 NA NA TRBJ1-4
CASSTGTGNSPLHF TGTGCCAGCAGCACCGGGACAGGAAATTCACCCCTCCACTTT TRBV7-2 TRBD1 few TRBJ1-6
CASSVGPGTGWQSGYGYTF TGTGCCAGCAGCGTAGGACCCGGGACAGGGTGGCAATCAGGCTATGGCTACACCTTC TRBV9 TRBD1 NA TRBJ1-2
CASSPSTGGADYTF TGTGCCAGCAGCCCATCGACAGGGGGCGCGGACTACACCTTC TRBV28 TRBD1 NA TRBJ1-2
CASSLGGLVAHEQYF TGTGCCAGCAGCTTAGGGGGACTAGTCGCGCACGAGCAGTACTTC TRBV11-3 TRBD2 once TRBJ2-7
CASSLARSSYNEQFF TGTGCCAGCAGCCTAGCGCGGAGCTCCTACAATGAGCAGTTCTTC TRBV5-4 NA NA TRBJ2-1
CASSHLSGRESEQFF TGTGCCAGCAGCCATCTTAGCGGGAGGGAAAGTGAGCAGTTCTTC TRBV3-1/TRBV3-2 TRBD2 once TRBJ2-1
CASSPRTGGMGSYEQYF TGTGCCAGCAGCCCCCGAACAGGGGGCATGGGTTCCTACGAGCAGTACTTC TRBV5-8 TRBD1 once TRBJ2-7
CASSQYSRTGPEQFF TGTGCCAGCAGTCAATATTCCAGGACAGGACCTGAGCAGTTCTTC TRBV6-2/TRBV6-3 TRBD1 few TRBJ2-1
CASSMSEADQPQHF TGTGCCAGCAGCATGAGCGAGGCGGATCAGCCCCAGCATTTT TRBV7-9 NA NA TRBJ1-5
CASSSTGGPSYEQYF TGCGCCAGCAGCTCTACAGGGGGCCCTTCCTACGAGCAGTACTTC TRBV5-1 TRBD1 NA TRBJ2-7
CASTRGGTYEQYF TGTGCCAGCACGCGGGGGGGGACCTACGAGCAGTACTTC TRBV5-8 TRBD2 NA TRBJ2-7
CASSQVRGDNEQYF TGCGCCAGCAGCCAAGTAAGGGGCGATAATGAGCAGTACTTC TRBV4-1 NA NA TRBJ2-7
CASSYLAGGSTDTQYF TGTGCCAGCAGTTACCTAGCGGGAGGATCCACAGATACGCAGTATTTT TRBV6-6 TRBD2 NA TRBJ2-3
CASKGARGYGYTF TGTGCCAGCAAGGGGGCGCGGGGCTATGGCTACACCTTC TRBV3-1/TRBV3-2 TRBD1 NA TRBJ1-2
CASSLNDRNTIYF TGTGCCAGCAGCTTAAACGACAGAAACACCATATATTTT TRBV11-2 NA once TRBJ1-3
CASQVLNTGELFF TGCGCCAGCCAGGTATTAAACACCGGGGAGCTGTTTTTT TRBV5-1 NA NA TRBJ2-2
CASSLAGADGYTF TGCGCCAGCAGCTTGGCAGGGGCAGATGGCTACACCTTC TRBV5-1 NA NA TRBJ1-2
CASRLAGGPRETQYF TGTGCCAGCAGACTAGCGGGGGGGCCTCGGGAGACCCAGTACTTC TRBV27 TRBD2 NA TRBJ2-5
CASSPDRENSPLHF TGTGCCAGCAGCCCGGACAGGGAAAATTCACCCCTCCACTTT TRBV3-1/TRBV3-2 TRBD1 once TRBJ1-6
CSVLGPGELFF TGCAGTGTCCTGGGGCCGGGGGAGCTGTTTTTT TRBV20-1 NA once TRBJ2-2
CASSLGTGNSPLHF TGTGCCAGCAGTTTGGGGACAGGGAACTCACCCCTCCACTTT TRBV27 TRBD1 NA TRBJ1-6
CASSVRVINTGELFF TGTGCCAGCAGCGTCAGGGTCATCAACACCGGGGAGCTGTTTTTT TRBV9 NA NA TRBJ2-2
CASSLRGQGSTEAFF TGTGCCAGCAGCTTAAGGGGACAGGGGAGCACTGAAGCTTTCTTT TRBV5-6 TRBD1 NA TRBJ1-1
CASSYSRSGELFF TGTGCCAGCAGTTACTCGCGCTCCGGGGAGCTGTTTTTT TRBV6-5 NA NA TRBJ2-2
CASRKVQEYSPLHF TGTGCCAGCAGAAAGGTACAGGAATATTCACCCCTCCACTTT TRBV28 NA NA TRBJ1-6